This T cell receptor (beta chain) derives from a study of blood T cell repertoires in COVID-19 (dated by TCRdb to the early 2020s). As for the study more broadly: The collaborator samples originated in the United States, Italy and Spain and spanned the acute and convalescent phases of COVID-19. A freely available public database, intended as a resource for researchers studying the immune response to SARS-CoV-2, is where the repertoires were released. A de-identified subject ID, COVID-19 status, age in years and sex were almost always included in the sample metadata. The samples were drawn from two sources: the first 160 participants of the ongoing ImmuneRACE study, and fewer than 1,500 subjects contributed by 6 global collaborators. The dataset comprised deeply sampled blood TCRbeta repertoires from subjects exposed to, actively infected with, or recovered from COVID-19. Where HLA class I and class II types were available, the types were taken from metadata supplied by the sample provider, not from assay-based typing. The prospective study material was composed of cDNA or gDNA derived from T cells, B-cell-depleted T cells, or PBMCs.

The trim is 1 base for V and 0 bases for J, with a gap of 13 bases between the germline ends. Per the germline V gene, KGHSH is the CDR1 and LQKENI is the CDR2. From the cysteine up to the phenylalanine, the CDR3 has a length of 17 residues. CDR3 DNA only is kept here, 51 bases in frame from base 1. Note on this clone: Its specific antigen is unknown. It has no much larger one-base neighbor in the sample; base qualities were not kept.

TCRbeta CDR3 regions were amplified from genomic DNA by means of the immunoSEQ Assay, a bias-controlled multiplex PCR. The authors' pipeline ran thus. Nucleated cell counts per sample were estimated from amplification of reference gene primers within the assay. Sequence reads were collapsed and filtered to measure the absolute abundance of every unique TCRbeta CDR3 rearrangement. Productive Simpson clonality was computed per sample as the square root of Simpson's diversity index over productive rearrangements. The table was pulled from immuneACCESS by TCRdb, which kept in-frame rearrangements only. Such tables lose some clones; where checked, under half of the loss comes from unresolved V genes, and the rest has no known cause. V, J and clone size are those of that table, while D and trimming were read from the DNA. The table for this sample lists 250,000 to 300,000 clones; around 90% of them were counted only once. Of the sample, 2% to 2.5% falls within the top ten clones.

The paper's findings and limits, for the study overall: How much clinical and demographic metadata was included differed by source and by participant, and the metadata was provided uncurated.

Each collaborating institution followed its own protocols to collect whole blood in K2EDTA tubes. For TCRbeta analysis, collaborators shipped samples in one of three forms: frozen whole blood, isolated PBMCs, or DNA extracted from either of those sample types. This TCR came from a man aged 50-59 years with acute or convalescent COVID-19. Input material: peripheral blood. This chain joins TRBV18 to TRBJ2-4; the D gene is perhaps TRBD2, from 8 matching bases. The nucleotide sequence reads TGTGCCAGCTCACCACTACAGGGGACTAGAGCCAAAAACATTCAGTACTTC. Translated, this is CASSPLQGTRAKNIQYF.